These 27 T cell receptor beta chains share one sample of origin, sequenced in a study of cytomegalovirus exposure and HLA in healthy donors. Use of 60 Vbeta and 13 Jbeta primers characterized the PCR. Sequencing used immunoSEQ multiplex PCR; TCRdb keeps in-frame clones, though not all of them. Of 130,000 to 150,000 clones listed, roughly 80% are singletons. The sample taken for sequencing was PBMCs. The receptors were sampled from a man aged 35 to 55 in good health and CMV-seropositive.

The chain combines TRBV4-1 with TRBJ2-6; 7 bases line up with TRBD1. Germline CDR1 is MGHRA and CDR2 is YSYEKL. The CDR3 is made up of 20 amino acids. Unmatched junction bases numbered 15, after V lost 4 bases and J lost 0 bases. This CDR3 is CASSPSPSGGFGSGANVLTF. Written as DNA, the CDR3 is TGCGCCAGCAGCCCAAGTCCCTCAGGGGGTTTCGGCTCTGGGGCCAACGTCCTGACTTTC.

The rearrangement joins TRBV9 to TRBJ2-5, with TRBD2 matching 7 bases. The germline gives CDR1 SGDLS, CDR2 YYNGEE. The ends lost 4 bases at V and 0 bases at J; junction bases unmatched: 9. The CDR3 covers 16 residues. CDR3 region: CASSPEAGRYQETQYF. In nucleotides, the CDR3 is TGTGCCAGCAGCCCAGAAGCGGGAAGGTACCAAGAGACCCAGTACTTC.

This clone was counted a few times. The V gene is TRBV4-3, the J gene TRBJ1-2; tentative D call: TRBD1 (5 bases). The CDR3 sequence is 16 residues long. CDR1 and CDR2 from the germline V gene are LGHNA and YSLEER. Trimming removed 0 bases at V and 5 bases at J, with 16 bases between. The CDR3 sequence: CASSQEVRRGYYGYTF. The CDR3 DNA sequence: TGCGCCAGCAGCCAAGAGGTTCGTAGGGGCTATTATGGCTACACCTTC.

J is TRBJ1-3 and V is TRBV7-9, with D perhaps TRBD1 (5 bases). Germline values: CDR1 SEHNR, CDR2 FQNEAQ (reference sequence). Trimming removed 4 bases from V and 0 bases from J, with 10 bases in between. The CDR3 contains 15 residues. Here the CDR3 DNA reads TGTGCCAGCAGCTATGACAGACTCTCTGGAAACACCATATATTTT. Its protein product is CASSYDRLSGNTIYF.

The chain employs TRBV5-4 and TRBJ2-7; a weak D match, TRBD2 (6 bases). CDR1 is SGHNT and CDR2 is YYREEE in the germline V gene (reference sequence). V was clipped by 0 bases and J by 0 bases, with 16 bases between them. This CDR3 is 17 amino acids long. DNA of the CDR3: TGTGCCAGCAGCTTGGAGGGGTGGCGGGAAGGCTCCTACGAGCAGTACTTC. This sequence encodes CASSLEGWREGSYEQYF.

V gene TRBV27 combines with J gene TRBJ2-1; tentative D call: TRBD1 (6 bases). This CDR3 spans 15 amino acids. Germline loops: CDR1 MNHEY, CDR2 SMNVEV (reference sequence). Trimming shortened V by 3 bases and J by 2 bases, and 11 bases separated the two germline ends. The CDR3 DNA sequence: TGTGCCAGCAGTTTGGGGACAAACCCCTACAATGAGCAGTTCTTC. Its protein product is CASSLGTNPYNEQFF.

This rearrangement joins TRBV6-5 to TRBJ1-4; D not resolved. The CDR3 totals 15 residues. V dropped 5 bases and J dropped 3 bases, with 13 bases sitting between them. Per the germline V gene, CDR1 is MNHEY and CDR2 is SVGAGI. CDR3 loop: CASSAQSFPNEKLFF. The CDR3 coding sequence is TGTGCCAGCAGTGCACAGTCGTTCCCTAATGAAAAACTGTTTTTT.

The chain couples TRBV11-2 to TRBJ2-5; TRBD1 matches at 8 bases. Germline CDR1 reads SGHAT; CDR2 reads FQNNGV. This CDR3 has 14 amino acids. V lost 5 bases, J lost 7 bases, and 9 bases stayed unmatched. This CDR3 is CASSHGQGFATQYF. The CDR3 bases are TGTGCCAGCAGCCATGGACAGGGCTTCGCGACCCAGTACTTC.

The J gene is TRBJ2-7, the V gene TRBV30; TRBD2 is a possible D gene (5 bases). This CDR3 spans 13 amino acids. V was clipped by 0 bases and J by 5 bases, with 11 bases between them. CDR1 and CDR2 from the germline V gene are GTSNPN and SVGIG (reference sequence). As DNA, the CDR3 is TGTGCCTGGAGTGTAGGAGGTAACCACGAGCAGTACTTC. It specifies CAWSVGGNHEQYF. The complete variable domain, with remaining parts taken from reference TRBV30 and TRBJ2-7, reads SQTIHQWPATLVQPVGSPLSLECTVEGTSNPNLYWYRQAAGRGLQLLFYSVGIGQISSEVPQNLSASRPQDRQFILSSKKLLLSDSGFYLCAWSVGGNHEQYFGPGTRLTVT.

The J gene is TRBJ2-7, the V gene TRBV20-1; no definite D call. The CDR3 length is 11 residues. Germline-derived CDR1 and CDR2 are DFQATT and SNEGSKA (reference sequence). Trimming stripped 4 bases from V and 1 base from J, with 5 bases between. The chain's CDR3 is CSATLSYEQYF. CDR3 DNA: TGCAGTGCTACCCTTTCCTACGAGCAGTACTTC.

DNA of the CDR3: TGTGCCAGCAGCCTCATCGGTCAGGCTGTGCAGTACTTC. Protein product: CASSLIGQAVQYF. The chain links TRBV7-2 to TRBJ2-7; D is unresolved. The length of the CDR3 is 13 residues. Trimming stripped 5 bases from V and 9 bases from J, with 17 bases between. Per the germline V gene, CDR1 is SGHTA and CDR2 is FQGNSA.

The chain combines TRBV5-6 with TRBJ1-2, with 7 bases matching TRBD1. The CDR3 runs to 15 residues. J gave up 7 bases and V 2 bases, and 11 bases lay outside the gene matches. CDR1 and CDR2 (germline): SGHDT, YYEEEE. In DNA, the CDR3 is TGTGCCAGCAGCTTAGGTGGACAGGCTTCGGGTGGCTACACCTTC. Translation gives CASSLGGQASGGYTF.

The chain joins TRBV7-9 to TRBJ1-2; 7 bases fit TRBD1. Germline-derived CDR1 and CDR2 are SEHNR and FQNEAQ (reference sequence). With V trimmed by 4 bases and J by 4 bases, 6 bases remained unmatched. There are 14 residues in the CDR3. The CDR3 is CASSYSGGAYGYTF. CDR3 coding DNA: TGTGCCAGCAGCTACTCAGGGGGAGCCTATGGCTACACCTTC.

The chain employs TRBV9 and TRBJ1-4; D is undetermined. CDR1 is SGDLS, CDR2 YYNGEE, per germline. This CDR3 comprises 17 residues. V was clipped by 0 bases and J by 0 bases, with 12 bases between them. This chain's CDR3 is CASSVEAGHATNEKLFF. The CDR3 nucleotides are TGTGCCAGCAGCGTAGAGGCAGGCCATGCAACTAATGAAAAACTGTTTTTT.

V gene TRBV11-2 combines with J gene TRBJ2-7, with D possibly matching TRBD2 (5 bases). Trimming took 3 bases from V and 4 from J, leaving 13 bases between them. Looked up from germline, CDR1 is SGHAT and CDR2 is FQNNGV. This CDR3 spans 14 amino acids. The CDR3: CASSFIEGAYEQYF. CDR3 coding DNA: TGTGCCAGCAGCTTCATCGAGGGAGCTTACGAGCAGTACTTC.

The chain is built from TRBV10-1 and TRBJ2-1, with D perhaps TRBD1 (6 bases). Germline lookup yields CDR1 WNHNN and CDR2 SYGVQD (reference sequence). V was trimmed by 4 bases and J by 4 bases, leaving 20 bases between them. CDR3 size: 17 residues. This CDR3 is CASSGPPTGSGYNEQFF. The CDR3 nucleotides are TGCGCCAGCAGTGGGCCCCCCACAGGGTCGGGGTACAATGAGCAGTTCTTC.

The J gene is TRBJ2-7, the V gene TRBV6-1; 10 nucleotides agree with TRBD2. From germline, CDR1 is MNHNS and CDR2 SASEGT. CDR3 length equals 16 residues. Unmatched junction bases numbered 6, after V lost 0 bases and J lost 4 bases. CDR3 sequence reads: CASSEAGLAGEYEQYF. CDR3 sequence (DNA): TGTGCCAGCAGTGAAGCCGGCCTAGCGGGAGAATACGAGCAGTACTTC.

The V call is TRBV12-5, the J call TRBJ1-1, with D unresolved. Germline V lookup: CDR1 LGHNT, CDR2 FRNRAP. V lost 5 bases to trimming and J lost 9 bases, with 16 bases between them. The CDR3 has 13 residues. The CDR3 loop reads CASGPPPRVQAFF. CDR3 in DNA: TGTGCTAGTGGTCCCCCCCCGAGGGTCCAAGCTTTCTTT.

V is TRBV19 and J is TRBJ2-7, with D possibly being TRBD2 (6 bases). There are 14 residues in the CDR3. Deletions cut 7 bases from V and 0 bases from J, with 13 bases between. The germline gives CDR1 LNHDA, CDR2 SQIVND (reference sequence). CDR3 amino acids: CASTTSSDSYEQYF. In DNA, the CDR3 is TGTGCCAGTACAACCTCTAGCGACTCCTACGAGCAGTACTTC.

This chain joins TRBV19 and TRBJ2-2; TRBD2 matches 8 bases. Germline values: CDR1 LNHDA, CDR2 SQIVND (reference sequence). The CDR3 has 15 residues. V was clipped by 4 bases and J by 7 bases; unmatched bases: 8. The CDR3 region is CASSKSGSGYGELFF. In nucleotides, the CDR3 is TGTGCCAGTAGTAAGAGCGGGAGCGGCTACGGGGAGCTGTTTTTT.

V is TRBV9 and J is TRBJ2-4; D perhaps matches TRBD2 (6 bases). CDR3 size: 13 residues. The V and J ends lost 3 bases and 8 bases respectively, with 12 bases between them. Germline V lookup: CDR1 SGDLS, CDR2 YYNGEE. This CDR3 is CASSGLGGHIQYF. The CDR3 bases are TGTGCCAGCAGCGGACTTGGAGGGCACATTCAGTACTTC. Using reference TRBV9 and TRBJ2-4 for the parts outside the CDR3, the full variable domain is DSGVTQTPKHLITATGQRVTLRCSPRSGDLSVYWYQQSLDQGLQFLIQYYNGEERAKGNILERFSAQQFPDLHSELNLSSLELGDSALYFCASSGLGGHIQYFGAGTRLSVL.

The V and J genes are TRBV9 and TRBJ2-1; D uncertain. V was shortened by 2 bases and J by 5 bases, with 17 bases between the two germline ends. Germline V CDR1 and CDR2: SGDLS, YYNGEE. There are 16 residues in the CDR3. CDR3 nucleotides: TGTGCCAGCAGCGTGCAGCCCGTAGCAGCACACAATGAGCAGTTCTTC. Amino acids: CASSVQPVAAHNEQFF.

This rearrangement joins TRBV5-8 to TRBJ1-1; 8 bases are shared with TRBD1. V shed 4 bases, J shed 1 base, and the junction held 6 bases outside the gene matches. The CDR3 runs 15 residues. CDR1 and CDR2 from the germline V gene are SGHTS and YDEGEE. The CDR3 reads CASSGRQGRNTEAFF. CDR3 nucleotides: TGTGCCAGCAGCGGAAGACAGGGGAGGAACACTGAAGCTTTCTTT.

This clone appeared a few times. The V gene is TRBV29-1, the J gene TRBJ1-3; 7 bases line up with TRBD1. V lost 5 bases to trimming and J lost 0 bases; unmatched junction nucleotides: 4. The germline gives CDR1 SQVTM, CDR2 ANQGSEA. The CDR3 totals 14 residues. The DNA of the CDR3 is TGCAGCGTTAAACAGGGGAGCTCTGGAAACACCATATATTTT. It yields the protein CSVKQGSSGNTIYF.

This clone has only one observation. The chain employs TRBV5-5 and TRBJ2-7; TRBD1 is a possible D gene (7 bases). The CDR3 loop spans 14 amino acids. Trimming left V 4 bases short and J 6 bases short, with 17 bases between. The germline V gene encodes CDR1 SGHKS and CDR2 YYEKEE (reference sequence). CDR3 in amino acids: CASSPRGVGAEQYF. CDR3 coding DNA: TGTGCCAGCAGCCCCAGGGGGGTGGGGGCCGAGCAGTACTTC.

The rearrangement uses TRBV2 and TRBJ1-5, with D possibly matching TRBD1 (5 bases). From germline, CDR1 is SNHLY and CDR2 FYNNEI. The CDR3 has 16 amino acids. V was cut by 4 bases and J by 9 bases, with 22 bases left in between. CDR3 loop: CASSGPPGALGGPQHF. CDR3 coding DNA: TGTGCCAGCAGTGGCCCGCCCGGGGCCTTGGGGGGGCCCCAGCATTTT.

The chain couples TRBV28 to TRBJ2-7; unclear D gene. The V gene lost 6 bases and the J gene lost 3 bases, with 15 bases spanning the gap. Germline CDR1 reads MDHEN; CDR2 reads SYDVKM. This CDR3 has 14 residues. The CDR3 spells CASRSLRTDYEQYF. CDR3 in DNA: TGTGCCAGCAGGTCCCTACGAACCGACTACGAGCAGTACTTC.